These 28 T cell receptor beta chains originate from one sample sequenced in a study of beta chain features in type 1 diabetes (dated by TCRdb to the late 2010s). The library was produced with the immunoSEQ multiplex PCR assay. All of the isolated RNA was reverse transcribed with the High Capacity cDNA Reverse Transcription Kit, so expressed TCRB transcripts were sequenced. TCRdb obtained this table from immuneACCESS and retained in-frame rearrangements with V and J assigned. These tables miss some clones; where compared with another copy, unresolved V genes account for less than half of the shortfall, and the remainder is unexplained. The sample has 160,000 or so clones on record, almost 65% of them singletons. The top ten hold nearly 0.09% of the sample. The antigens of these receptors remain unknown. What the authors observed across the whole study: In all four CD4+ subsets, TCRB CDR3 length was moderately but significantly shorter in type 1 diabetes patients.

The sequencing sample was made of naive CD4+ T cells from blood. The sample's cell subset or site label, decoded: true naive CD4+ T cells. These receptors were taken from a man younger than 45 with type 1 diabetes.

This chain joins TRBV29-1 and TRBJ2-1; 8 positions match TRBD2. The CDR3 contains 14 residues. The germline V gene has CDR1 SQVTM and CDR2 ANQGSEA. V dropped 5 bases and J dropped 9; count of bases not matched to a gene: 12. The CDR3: CSVLGASGFSEQFF. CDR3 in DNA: TGCAGCGTTCTTGGCGCTAGCGGGTTCAGTGAGCAGTTCTTC.

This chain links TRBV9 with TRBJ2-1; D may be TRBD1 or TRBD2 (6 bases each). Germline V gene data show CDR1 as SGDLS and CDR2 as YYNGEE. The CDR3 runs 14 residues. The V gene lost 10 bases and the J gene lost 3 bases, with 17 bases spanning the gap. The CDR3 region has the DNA TGTGCCGCCCAGGCGGGACACCACTACAATGAGCAGTTCTTC. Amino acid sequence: CAAQAGHHYNEQFF.

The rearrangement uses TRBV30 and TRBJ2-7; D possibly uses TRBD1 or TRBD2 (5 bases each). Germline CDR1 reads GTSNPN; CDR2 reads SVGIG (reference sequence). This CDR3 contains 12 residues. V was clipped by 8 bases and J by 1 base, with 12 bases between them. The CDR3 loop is CAGPGPSYEQYF. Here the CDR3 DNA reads TGTGCCGGACCGGGACCTTCCTACGAGCAGTACTTC.

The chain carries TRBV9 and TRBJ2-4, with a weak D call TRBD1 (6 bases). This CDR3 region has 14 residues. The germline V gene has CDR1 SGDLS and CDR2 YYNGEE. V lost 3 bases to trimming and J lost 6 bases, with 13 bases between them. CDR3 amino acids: CASSAPGQLNIQYF. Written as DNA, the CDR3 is TGTGCCAGCAGCGCCCCCGGACAGTTAAACATTCAGTACTTC.

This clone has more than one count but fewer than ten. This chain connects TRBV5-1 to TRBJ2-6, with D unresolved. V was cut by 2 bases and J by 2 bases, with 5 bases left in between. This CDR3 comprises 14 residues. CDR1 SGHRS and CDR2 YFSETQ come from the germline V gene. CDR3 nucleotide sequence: TGCGCCAGCAGCTTAGACGCTGGGGCCAACGTCCTGACTTTC. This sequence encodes CASSLDAGANVLTF.

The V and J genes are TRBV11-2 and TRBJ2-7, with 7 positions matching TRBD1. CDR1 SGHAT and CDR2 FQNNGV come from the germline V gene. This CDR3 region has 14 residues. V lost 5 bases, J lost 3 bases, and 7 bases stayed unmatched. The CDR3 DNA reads TGTGCCAGCAGCCCAACAGGGGCCCGCTACGAGCAGTACTTC. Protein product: CASSPTGARYEQYF.

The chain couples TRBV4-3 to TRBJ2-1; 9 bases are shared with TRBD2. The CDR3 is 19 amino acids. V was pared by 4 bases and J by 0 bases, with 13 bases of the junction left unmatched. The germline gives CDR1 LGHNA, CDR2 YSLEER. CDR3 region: CASSRIASGDLSSYNEQFF. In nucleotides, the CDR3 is TGCGCCAGCAGCCGTATCGCTAGCGGGGACCTGAGCTCCTACAATGAGCAGTTCTTC.

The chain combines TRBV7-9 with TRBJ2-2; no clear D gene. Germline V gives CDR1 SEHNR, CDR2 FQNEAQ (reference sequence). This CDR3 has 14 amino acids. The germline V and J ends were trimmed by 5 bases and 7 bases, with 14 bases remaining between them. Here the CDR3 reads CASSPPKVGGELFF. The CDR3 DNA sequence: TGTGCCAGCAGCCCGCCGAAGGTCGGCGGGGAGCTGTTTTTT.

CDR3 nucleotides: TGTGCCAGCAGTTCGGGACAGCGACTACGCGAGCAGTACTTC. The encoded protein is CASSSGQRLREQYF. This chain links TRBV6-5 with TRBJ2-7, with 7 bases aligning to TRBD1. Per the germline V gene, CDR1 is MNHEY and CDR2 is SVGAGI. The CDR3 is made up of 14 amino acids. With V trimmed by 4 bases and J by 6 bases, 9 bases remained unmatched.

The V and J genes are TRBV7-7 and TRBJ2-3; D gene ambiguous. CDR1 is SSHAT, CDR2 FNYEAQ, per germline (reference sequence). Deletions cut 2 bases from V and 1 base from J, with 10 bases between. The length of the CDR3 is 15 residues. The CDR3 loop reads CASSLNIDRTDTQYF. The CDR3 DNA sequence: TGTGCCAGCAGCTTAAACATTGATCGCACAGATACGCAGTATTTT.

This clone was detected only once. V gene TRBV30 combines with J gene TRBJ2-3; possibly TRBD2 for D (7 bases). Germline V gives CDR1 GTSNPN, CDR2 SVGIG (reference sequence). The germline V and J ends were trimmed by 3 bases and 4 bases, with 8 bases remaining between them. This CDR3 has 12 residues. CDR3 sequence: CAWSGGPDTQYF. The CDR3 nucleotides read TGTGCCTGGAGCGGGGGGCCAGATACGCAGTATTTT.

CDR3 protein: CAWAGGSGKNIQYF. DNA of the CDR3: TGTGCCTGGGCAGGGGGCTCGGGCAAAAACATTCAGTACTTC. This rearrangement joins TRBV30 to TRBJ2-4; 8 nucleotides match TRBD1. The length of the CDR3 is 14 residues. V shed 5 bases, J shed 3 bases, and the junction held 6 bases outside the gene matches. The germline V gene encodes CDR1 GTSNPN and CDR2 SVGIG (reference sequence).

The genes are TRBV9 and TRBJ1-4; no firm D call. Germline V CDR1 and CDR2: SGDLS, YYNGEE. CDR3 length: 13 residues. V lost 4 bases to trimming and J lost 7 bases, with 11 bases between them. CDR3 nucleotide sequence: TGTGCCAGCAGCCAGAGATCGGGTGAAAAACTGTTTTTT. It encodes CASSQRSGEKLFF.

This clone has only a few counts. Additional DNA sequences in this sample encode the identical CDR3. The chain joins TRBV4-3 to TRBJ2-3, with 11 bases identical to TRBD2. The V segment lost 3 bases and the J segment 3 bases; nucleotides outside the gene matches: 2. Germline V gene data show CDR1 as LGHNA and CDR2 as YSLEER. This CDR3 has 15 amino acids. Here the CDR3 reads CASSQGLAVTDTQYF. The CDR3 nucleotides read TGCGCCAGCAGCCAGGGACTAGCGGTAACAGATACGCAGTATTTT.

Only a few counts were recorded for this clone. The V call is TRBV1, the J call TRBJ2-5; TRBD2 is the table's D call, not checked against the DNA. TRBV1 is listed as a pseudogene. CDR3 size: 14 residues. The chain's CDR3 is CTSSQVRGLETQYF. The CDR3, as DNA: TGCACCAGCAGCCAAGTAAGAGGTTTAGAGACCCAGTACTTC.

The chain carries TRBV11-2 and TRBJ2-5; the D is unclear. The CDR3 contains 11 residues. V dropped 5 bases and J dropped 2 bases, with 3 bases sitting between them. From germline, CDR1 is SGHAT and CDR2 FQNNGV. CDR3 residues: CASSVQETQYF. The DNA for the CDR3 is TGTGCCAGCAGCGTACAAGAGACCCAGTACTTC.

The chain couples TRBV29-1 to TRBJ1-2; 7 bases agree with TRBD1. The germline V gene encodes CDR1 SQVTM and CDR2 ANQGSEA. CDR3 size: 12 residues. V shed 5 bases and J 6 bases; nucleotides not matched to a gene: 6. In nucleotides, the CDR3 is TGCAGCGTTTGGACAGGCCGCCATGGCTACACCTTC. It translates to CSVWTGRHGYTF.

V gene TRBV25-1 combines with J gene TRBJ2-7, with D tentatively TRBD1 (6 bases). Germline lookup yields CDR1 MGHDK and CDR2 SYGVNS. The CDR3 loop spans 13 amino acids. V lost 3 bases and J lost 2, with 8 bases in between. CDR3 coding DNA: TGTGCCAGCAGTGAGACAGGTACCTACGAGCAGTACTTC. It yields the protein CASSETGTYEQYF.

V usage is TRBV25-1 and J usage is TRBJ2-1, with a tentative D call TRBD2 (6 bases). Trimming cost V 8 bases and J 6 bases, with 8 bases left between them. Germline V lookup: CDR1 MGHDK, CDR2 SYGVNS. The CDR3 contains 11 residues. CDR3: CASGGVNEQFF. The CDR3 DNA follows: TGTGCCAGCGGAGGGGTCAATGAGCAGTTCTTC.

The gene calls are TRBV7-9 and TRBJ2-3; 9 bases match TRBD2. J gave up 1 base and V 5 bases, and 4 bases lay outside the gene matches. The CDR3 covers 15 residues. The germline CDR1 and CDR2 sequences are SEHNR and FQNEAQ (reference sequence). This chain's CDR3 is CASSASGGRTDTQYF. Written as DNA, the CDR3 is TGTGCCAGCAGCGCGAGCGGGGGGCGCACAGATACGCAGTATTTT.

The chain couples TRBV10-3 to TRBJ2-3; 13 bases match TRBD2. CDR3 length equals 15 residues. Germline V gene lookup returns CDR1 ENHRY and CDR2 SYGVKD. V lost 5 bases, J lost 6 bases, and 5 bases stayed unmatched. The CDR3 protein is CAISPGLAGVDTQYF. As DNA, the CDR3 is TGTGCCATCAGTCCTGGACTAGCGGGGGTTGATACGCAGTATTTT.

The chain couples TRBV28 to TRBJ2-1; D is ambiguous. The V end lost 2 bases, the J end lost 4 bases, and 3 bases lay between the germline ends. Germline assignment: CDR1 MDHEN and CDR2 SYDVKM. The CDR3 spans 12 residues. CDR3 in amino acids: CASSLGYNEQFF. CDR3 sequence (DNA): TGTGCCAGCAGTTTAGGGTACAATGAGCAGTTCTTC.

Here the CDR3 DNA reads TGTGCCAGCAGCCTAGGACAGGGGCAGTTCTTC. It specifies CASSLGQGQFF. The chain carries TRBV7-2 and TRBJ2-1; 8 nucleotides match TRBD1. The CDR3 spans 11 residues. Germline V lookup: CDR1 SGHTA, CDR2 FQGNSA. V trimming: 5 bases; J trimming: 12 bases; junction bases outside the gene matches: 3.

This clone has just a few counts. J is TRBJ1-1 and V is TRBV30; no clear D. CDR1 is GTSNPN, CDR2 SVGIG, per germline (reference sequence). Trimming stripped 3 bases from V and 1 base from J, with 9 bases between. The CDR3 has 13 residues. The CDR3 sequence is CAWSTFSNTEAFF. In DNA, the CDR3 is TGTGCCTGGAGCACTTTCTCGAACACTGAAGCTTTCTTT.

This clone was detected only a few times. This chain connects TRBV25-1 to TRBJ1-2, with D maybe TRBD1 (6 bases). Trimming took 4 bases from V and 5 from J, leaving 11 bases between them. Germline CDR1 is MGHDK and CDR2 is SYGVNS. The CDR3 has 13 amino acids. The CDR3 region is CASSGTGQYGYTF. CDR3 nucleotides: TGTGCCAGCAGTGGAACAGGGCAGTATGGCTACACCTTC.

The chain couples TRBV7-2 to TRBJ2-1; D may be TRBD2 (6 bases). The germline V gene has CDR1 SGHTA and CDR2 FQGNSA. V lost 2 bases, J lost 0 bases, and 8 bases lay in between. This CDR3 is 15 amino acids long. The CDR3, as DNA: TGTGCCAGCAGCTTACAGCGGGTCTCCTACAATGAGCAGTTCTTC. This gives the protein CASSLQRVSYNEQFF.

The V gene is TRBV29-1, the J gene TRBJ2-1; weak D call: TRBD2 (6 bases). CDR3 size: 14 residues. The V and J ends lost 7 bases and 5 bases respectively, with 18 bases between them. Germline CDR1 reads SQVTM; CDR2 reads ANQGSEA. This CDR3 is CSARTTGVHNEQFF. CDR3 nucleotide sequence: TGCAGCGCCCGGACTACCGGGGTCCACAATGAGCAGTTCTTC.

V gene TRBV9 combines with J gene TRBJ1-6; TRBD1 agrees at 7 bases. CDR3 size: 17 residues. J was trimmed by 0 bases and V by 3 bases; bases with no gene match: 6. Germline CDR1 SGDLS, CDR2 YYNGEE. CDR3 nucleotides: TGTGCCAGCAGCGCCCCGACAGGGAGCTCCTATAATTCACCCCTCCACTTT. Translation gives CASSAPTGSSYNSPLHF.